This T cell receptor (beta chain) was captured in a study of metastatic and nonmetastatic thyroid tumors. Study-wide background: Repertoire comparison spanned blood and tumor or nodule tissue of malignant and benign thyroid patients. Study-wide results and limits: Across blood and tumor, TCR beta diversity in malignant thyroid tumors was reportedly significantly higher than in benign nodules.

Patients had received no treatment of any kind before thyroid surgery. CDR1 SGDLS and CDR2 YYNGEE come from the germline V gene. The CDR3 runs 16 residues. In the source study's methods: It was from CDR3 differences across clinicopathological groups that a distant-metastasis classifier for papillary thyroid cancer was built. MiXCR re-clonotyped the PCR reads for TCRdb. The V and J calls, along with clone size, are taken from TCRdb and not from the paper's own processing. The sample shows about 3,900 clones, roughly 37% of them seen only once. This clone was seen a few times. Its antigen is not known. Germline is not matched at one junction end, which may reflect a read error. The same CDR3 also results from other DNA sequences found in this sample.

The receptor comes from a male donor with papillary thyroid cancer or a benign thyroid nodule (not recorded which). Some clones in this sample may be carry-over from other donors' samples. This chain links TRBV9 with TRBJ2-3, with unresolved D. Sequenced: tumor tissue. The CDR3 bases are TGTGCCAGTAGCCCCCAGGTTCCACTACCTACAGATACGCAGTACTTT. This translates into CASSPQVPLPTDTQYF.